This T cell receptor (beta chain) was observed in a study of cytomegalovirus exposure and HLA in healthy donors. The data were produced by immunoSEQ multiplex PCR, yet TCRdb's version contains in-frame clones alone and is incomplete. The sample gives over 200,000 clones, roughly 88% of which show up once; just over 3% is in the top ten. Findings and limits, study-wide: Despite most TCR sequences being rare, some public TCRs occurred in many donors. Diagnosis of cytomegalovirus status made by the classifier reportedly showed high specificity and sensitivity. Associated with cytomegalovirus, according to the listing, were 150 to 200 TCR beta chains.

Germline V gives CDR1 LGHNA, CDR2 YSLEER. The V end lost 1 base, the J end lost 3 bases, and 10 bases lay between the germline ends. The CDR3 has 15 residues. This clone was seen a handful of times. The antigen remains undetermined. The donors were members of the validation cohort, which comprised 100 to 150 subjects and was separate from the first cohort of around 700 subjects. The rearrangement uses TRBV4-3 and TRBJ2-4; D is possibly TRBD2 (6 bases). Sequenced sample: PBMCs. The sequence came from a woman between 25 and 40 years old in good health and CMV-seronegative. The CDR3 DNA reads as TGCGCCAGCAGCCAAGCGGGAGTGGTCAAAAACATTCAGTACTTC. Its protein product is CASSQAGVVKNIQYF.